The 3 T cell receptor beta chains presented below share a single source sample, sequenced in a study of cytomegalovirus exposure and HLA in healthy donors. Primers included in the PCR were 60 Vbeta and 13 Jbeta primers. Clones were sequenced by immunoSEQ multiplex PCR, and TCRdb holds only the in-frame ones, with some missing. The sample carries almost 200,000 clones, 79% recorded once. The material sequenced was PBMCs. Receptors were obtained from a woman in her twenties or thirties in good health and CMV-seropositive.

The chain couples TRBV6-5 to TRBJ2-7, with 8 bases aligning to TRBD1. The CDR3 extends over 13 amino acids. Trimming removed 5 bases from V and 4 bases from J; junction bases left unmatched: 4. Germline values: CDR1 MNHEY, CDR2 SVGAGI. CDR3 DNA sequence: TGTGCCAGCAGTCGGACAGGGTCTTACGAGCAGTACTTC. Protein: CASSRTGSYEQYF.

The genes are TRBV4-1 and TRBJ1-5; 12 bases match TRBD1. CDR1 and CDR2 from the germline V gene are MGHRA and YSYEKL. V shed 0 bases and J 4 bases; nucleotides not matched to a gene: 4. The CDR3 sequence is 17 residues long. As DNA, the CDR3 is TGCGCCAGCAGCCAAGATTTGGGACAGGGGGCGAATCAGCCCCAGCATTTT. Translation: CASSQDLGQGANQPQHF.

The chain is built from TRBV25-1 and TRBJ2-7; D not resolved. Germline V CDR1 and CDR2: MGHDK, SYGVNS. CDR3 length equals 10 residues. Trimming took off 8 bases at V and 6 bases at J, with 8 bases between the two ends. The CDR3 sequence is CASVGAEQYF. CDR3 nucleotides: TGTGCCAGCGTGGGCGCCGAGCAGTACTTC.